This TCR beta chain was found in a study of graft-versus-host responses after intestinal transplantation. Study in general: Recipients got multivisceral, liver-intestinal, or isolated intestinal transplants. Every transplant recipient was induced with anti-thymocyte globulin, then maintained on tacrolimus and steroids for about 3 years.

Overall study findings and caveats: Among recipient marrow samples, GvH clones were found; some appeared first in ileum or blood. Early after transplant, HvG declines were associated with peak levels of circulating GvH clones.

In germline, CDR1 is GTSNPN, CDR2 SVGIG (reference sequence). This CDR3 region has 10 residues. V gave up 2 bases and J gave up 5 bases, with 3 bases separating them. On this clone itself: Its antigen is undetermined.

Produced via immunoSEQ multiplex PCR; TCRdb's table is partial and in-frame only. Among some 6,700 clones listed, around 89% were seen once. This chain joins TRBV30 and TRBJ1-1; D uncertain. This TCR derives from a human patient who received an intestinal transplant, so some T cells may come from the graft donor. The input for sequencing was PBMCs, taken 83 days after transplant. The CDR3 bases are TGTGCCTGGAGTAGGACTGAAGCTTTCTTT. Its translation: CAWSRTEAFF. The entire variable domain, with the rest obtained from reference TRBV30 and TRBJ1-1, is as follows: SQTIHQWPATLVQPVGSPLSLECTVEGTSNPNLYWYRQAAGRGLQLLFYSVGIGQISSEVPQNLSASRPQDRQFILSSKKLLLSDSGFYLCAWSRTEAFFGQGTRLTVV.